Sequencing of this T cell receptor beta chain was carried out in a study of shared clonotypes between healthy human individuals. Study-wide context: For every donor, three CD4 naive, three CD4 memory, two CD8 naive and one CD8 memory plates were used.

The assay used deep level. Genomic DNA of each subset was evenly split across several immunoSEQ plates. Sequenced by immunoSEQ multiplex PCR; TCRdb stores in-frame clones only, minus some. The sample records 2 million to 2.5 million clones, over 85% being singletons. Regarding the study as a whole: Naive CD4 clonotypes were shared across a handful of donors at about 5.3%.

Germline V gives CDR1 LNHDA, CDR2 SQIVND (reference sequence). The CDR3 extends over 14 amino acids. Trimming cost V 3 bases and J 6 bases, with 12 bases left between them. With regard to this clone: Its antigen remains unidentified.

The TCR originated in a man aged 18 to 30 in good health. Some clones in this sample may be carry-over from other donors' samples. The chain carries TRBV19 and TRBJ1-5; D is unclear. The specimen was naive CD4+ T cells from PBMCs. Documented subset: CD45RA+ positively selected. CDR3 in DNA: TGTGCCAGTAGTATTATATTTCGCGGTCAGCCCCAGCATTTT. Translated: CASSIIFRGQPQHF.